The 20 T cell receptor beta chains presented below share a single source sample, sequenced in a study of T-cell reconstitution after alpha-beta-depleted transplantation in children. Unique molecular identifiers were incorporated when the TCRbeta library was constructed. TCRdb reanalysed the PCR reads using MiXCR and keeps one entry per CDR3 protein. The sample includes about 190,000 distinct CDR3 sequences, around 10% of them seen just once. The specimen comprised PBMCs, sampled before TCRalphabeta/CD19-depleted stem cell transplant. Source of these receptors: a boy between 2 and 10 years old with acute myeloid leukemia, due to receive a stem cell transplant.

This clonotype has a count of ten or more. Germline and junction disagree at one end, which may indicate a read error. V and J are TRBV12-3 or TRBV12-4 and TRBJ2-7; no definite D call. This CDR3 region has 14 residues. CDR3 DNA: TGTGCCAGCAATTTAAACGGTTGGCTTTACGAGCAGTACTTC. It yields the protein CASNLNGWLYEQYF.

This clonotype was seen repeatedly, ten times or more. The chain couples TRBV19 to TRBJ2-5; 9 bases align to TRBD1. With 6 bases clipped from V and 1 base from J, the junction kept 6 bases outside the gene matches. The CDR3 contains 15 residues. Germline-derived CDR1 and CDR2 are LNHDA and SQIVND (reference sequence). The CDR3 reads CASSPRDRAQETQYF. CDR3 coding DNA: TGTGCCAGTAGCCCCCGGGACAGGGCCCAAGAGACCCAGTACTTC.

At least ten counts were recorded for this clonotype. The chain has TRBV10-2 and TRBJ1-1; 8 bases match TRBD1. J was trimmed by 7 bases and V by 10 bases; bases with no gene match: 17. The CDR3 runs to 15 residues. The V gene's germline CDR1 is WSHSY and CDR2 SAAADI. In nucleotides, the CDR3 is TGCGCCACCACGTGGGTCAGGGGGCCGCAGGGTGAAGCTTTCTTT. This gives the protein CATTWVRGPQGEAFF.

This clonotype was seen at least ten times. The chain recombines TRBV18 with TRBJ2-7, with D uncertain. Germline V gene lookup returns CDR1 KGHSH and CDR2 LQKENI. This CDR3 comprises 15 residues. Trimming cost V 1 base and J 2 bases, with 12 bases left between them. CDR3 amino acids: CASSPRSATPYEQYF. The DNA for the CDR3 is TGTGCCAGCTCACCACGTAGTGCGACACCCTACGAGCAGTACTTC.

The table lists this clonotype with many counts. The CDR3 is CASSLGASGDSSTDTQYF. CDR3 DNA: TGTGCCAGCAGCCTGGGTGCTAGCGGGGACTCTAGCACAGATACGCAGTATTTT. The chain uses TRBV7-9 and TRBJ2-3; 9 nucleotides match TRBD2. This CDR3 has 18 amino acids. Per germline, CDR1 SEHNR and CDR2 FQNEAQ (reference sequence). Trimming took 5 bases from V and 0 from J; bases not matched to a gene: 12.

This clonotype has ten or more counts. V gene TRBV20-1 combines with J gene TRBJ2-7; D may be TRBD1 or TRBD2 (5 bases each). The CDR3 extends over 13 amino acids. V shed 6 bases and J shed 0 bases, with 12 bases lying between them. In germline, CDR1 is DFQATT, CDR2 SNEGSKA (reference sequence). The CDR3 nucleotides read TGCAGTGCGGGGACGGCCCTCTCCTACGAGCAGTACTTC. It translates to CSAGTALSYEQYF.

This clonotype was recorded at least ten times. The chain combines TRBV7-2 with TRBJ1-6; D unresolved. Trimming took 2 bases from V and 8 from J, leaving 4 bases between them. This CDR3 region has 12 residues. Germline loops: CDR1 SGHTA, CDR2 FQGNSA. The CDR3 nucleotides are TGTGCCAGCAGCTTAAGGGATTCACCCCTCCACTTT. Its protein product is CASSLRDSPLHF.

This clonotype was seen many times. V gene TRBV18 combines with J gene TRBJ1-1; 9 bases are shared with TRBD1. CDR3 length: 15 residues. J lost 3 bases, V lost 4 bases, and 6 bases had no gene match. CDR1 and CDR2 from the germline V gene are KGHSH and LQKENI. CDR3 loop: CASSLTRTGDTEAFF. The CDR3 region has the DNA TGTGCCAGCTCACTAACGCGGACAGGGGACACTGAAGCTTTCTTT.

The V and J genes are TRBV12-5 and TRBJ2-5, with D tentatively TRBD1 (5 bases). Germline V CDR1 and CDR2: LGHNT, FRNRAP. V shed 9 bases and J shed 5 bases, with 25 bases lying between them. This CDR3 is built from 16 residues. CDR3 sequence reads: CASADWARVDEETQYF. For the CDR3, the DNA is TGTGCTAGCGCCGATTGGGCCAGGGTGGATGAGGAGACCCAGTACTTC.

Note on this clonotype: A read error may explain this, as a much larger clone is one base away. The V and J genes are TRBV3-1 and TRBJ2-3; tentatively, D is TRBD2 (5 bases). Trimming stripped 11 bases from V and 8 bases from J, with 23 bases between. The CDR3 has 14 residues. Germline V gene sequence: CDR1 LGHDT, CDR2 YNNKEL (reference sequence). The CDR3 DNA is TGTGCCCGGCGGGCTCCTCTATTTCGCGTTACGCAGTATTTT. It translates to CARRAPLFRVTQYF.

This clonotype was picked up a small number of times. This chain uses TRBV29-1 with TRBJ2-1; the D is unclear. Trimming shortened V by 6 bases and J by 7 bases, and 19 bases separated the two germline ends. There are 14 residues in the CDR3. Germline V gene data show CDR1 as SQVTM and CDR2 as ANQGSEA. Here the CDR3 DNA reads TGCAGCGTGCCGACTCGAATCGGTAGGAATGAGCAGTTCTTC. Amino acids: CSVPTRIGRNEQFF.

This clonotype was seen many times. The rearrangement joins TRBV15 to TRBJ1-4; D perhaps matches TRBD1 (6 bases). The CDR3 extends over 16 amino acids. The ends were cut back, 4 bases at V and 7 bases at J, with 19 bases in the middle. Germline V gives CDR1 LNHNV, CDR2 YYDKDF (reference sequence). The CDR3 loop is CATSTYPPGEGEKLFF. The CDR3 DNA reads TGTGCCACCAGCACGTACCCCCCAGGGGAAGGTGAAAAACTGTTTTTT.

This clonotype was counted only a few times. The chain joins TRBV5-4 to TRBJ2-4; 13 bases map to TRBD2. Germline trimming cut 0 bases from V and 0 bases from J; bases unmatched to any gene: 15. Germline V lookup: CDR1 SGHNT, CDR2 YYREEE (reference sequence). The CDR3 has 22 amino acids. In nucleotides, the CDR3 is TGTGCCAGCAGCTTGGGAAACACCGCGACTAGCGGGAGGCCACTAGCCAAAAACATTCAGTACTTC. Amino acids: CASSLGNTATSGRPLAKNIQYF. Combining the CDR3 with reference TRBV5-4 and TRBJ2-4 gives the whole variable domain ETGVTQSPTHLIKTRGQQVTLRCSSQSGHNTVSWYQQALGQGPQFIFQYYREEENGRGNFPPRFSGLQFPNYSSELNVNALELDDSALYLCASSLGNTATSGRPLAKNIQYFGAGTRLSVL.

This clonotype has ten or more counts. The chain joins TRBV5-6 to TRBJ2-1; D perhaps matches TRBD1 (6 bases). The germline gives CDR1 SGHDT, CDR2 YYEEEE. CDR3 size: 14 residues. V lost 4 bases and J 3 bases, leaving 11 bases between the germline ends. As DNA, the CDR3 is TGTGCCAGCAGCAAGGAGGACAGCTACAATGAGCAGTTCTTC. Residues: CASSKEDSYNEQFF.

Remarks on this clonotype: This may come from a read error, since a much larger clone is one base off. CDR3 coding DNA: TGCAGTGCTAGAGAAATACAGGGGAGGGAGACCCAGTCCTTC. Translating it yields CSAREIQGRETQSF. The chain recombines TRBV20-1 with TRBJ2-5, with D possibly called TRBD1 or TRBD2 (7 bases each). The CDR3 is made up of 14 amino acids. CDR1 and CDR2 (germline): DFQATT, SNEGSKA (reference sequence).

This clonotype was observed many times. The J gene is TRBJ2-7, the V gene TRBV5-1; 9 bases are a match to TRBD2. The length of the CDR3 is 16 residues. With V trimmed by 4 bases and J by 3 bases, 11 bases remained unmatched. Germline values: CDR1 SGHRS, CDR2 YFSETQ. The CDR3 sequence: CASSPRGDSGSYEQYF. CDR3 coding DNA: TGCGCCAGCAGCCCCCGAGGTGATAGCGGGAGCTACGAGCAGTACTTC.

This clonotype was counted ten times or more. The CDR3 coding sequence is TGTGCCAGCAGCCAAGAAGTTCTCACAGATACGCAGTATTTT. Amino acids: CASSQEVLTDTQYF. The V call is TRBV3-1, the J call TRBJ2-3; no clear D gene. This CDR3 spans 14 amino acids. Trimming shortened V by 0 bases and J by 2 bases, and 6 bases separated the two germline ends. The germline CDR1 and CDR2 sequences are LGHDT and YNNKEL (reference sequence).

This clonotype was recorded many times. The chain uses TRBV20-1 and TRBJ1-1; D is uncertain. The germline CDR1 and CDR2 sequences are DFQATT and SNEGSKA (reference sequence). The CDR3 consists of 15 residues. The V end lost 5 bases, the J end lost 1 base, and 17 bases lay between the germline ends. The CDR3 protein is CSAGDGSWANTEAFF. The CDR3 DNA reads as TGCAGTGCTGGTGACGGCTCCTGGGCGAACACTGAAGCTTTCTTT.

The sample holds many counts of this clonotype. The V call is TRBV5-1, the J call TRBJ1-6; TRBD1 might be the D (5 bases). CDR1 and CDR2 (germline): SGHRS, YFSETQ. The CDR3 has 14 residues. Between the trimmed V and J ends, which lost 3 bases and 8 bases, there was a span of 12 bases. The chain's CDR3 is CASSWDFDDSPLHF. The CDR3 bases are TGCGCCAGCAGCTGGGACTTTGATGATTCACCCCTCCACTTT.

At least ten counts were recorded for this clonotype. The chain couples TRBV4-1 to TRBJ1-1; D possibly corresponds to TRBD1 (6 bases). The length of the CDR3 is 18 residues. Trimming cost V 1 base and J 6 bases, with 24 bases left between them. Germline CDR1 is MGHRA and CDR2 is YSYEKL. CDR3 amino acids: CASSQGIGIQGQRAEAFF. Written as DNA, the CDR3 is TGCGCCAGCAGCCAAGGGATAGGAATACAGGGTCAGCGGGCTGAAGCTTTCTTT.